These 8 T cell receptor beta chains share one sample of origin, sequenced in a study of T cells after yellow fever vaccination. TCRdb redid the calling of the 5' RACE reads with MiXCR, one entry per CDR3 protein. This table has 400,000 or so distinct CDR3 sequences, 11% appearing once. The specimen comprised PBMCs, sampled on the day of the first yellow fever vaccination. Source of these receptors: a man in his late teens or twenties who received the YFV17D yellow fever vaccine.

The V call is TRBV7-6, the J call TRBJ2-1, with a possible D match to TRBD1 (5 bases). The CDR3 is 12 residues long. Deletions cut 6 bases from V and 8 bases from J, with 11 bases between. Germline CDR1 and CDR2: SGHVS and FNYEAQ. CDR3 loop: CASSTGAHEQFF. The CDR3 DNA reads as TGTGCCAGCAGTACTGGGGCCCATGAGCAGTTCTTC.

The rearrangement joins TRBV5-1 to TRBJ2-3, with a tentative D call TRBD2 (7 bases). The CDR3 covers 16 residues. V dropped 5 bases and J dropped 2 bases, with 18 bases sitting between them. Germline V lookup: CDR1 SGHRS, CDR2 YFSETQ. CDR3 in DNA: TGCGCCAGCAGTTCCGCGGGGGCCCTGCACACAGATACGCAGTATTTT. As protein: CASSSAGALHTDTQYF.

This clonotype has just a few counts. DNA of the CDR3: TGTGCCAGCAGCACCCCCGCAGATACGCAGTATTTT. Its protein is CASSTPADTQYF. The chain recombines TRBV7-2 with TRBJ2-3, with no clear D. The CDR3 runs 12 residues. The V end lost 5 bases, the J end lost 4 bases, and 7 bases lay between the germline ends. Germline V lookup: CDR1 SGHTA, CDR2 FQGNSA.

The chain combines TRBV15 with TRBJ1-2, with 7 bases aligning to TRBD1. The CDR3 contains 15 residues. Germline assignment: CDR1 LNHNV and CDR2 YYDKDF (reference sequence). V shed 0 bases, J shed 3 bases, and the junction held 4 bases outside the gene matches. CDR3 DNA: TGTGCCACCAGCAGAGACCGGGACAGATACTATGGCTACACCTTC. As protein: CATSRDRDRYYGYTF.

A few counts support this clonotype. This rearrangement joins TRBV11-3 to TRBJ1-6, with D perhaps TRBD1 (6 bases). The length of the CDR3 is 16 residues. CDR1 SGHNT and CDR2 YENEEA come from the germline V gene. Trimming took off 1 base at V and 5 bases at J, with 12 bases between the two ends. The CDR3 loop is CASSLVGTPNNSPLHF. The CDR3 nucleotides are TGTGCCAGCAGCTTAGTCGGGACACCCAATAATTCACCCCTCCACTTT.

This clonotype was detected a few times. The chain couples TRBV4-1 to TRBJ2-7, with 11 bases identical to TRBD2. CDR1 MGHRA and CDR2 YSYEKL come from the germline V gene. The CDR3 has 16 residues. V was clipped by 1 base and J by 2 bases; unmatched bases: 4. This CDR3 reads CASSQAGTSGPYEQYV. The CDR3 DNA is TGCGCCAGCAGCCAAGCCGGGACTAGCGGCCCCTACGAGCAGTACGTC.

As DNA, the CDR3 is TGCGCCAGCAGCCAATTTAGGTTGGAGGGCTACACCTTC. This translates into CASSQFRLEGYTF. V and J are TRBV4-3 and TRBJ1-2; no definite D call. Deletions cut 2 bases from V and 8 bases from J, with 12 bases between. Per germline, CDR1 LGHNA and CDR2 YSLEER. The CDR3 loop spans 13 amino acids.

The chain employs TRBV12-3 or TRBV12-4 and TRBJ2-3; 8 nucleotides align to TRBD2. The CDR3 spans 14 residues. V dropped 6 bases and J dropped 1; count of bases not matched to a gene: 3. The CDR3 DNA is TGTGCCAGCAGACATAGCGGGGGCACAGATACGCAGTATTTT. This codes for CASRHSGGTDTQYF.